Below, 28 T cell receptor beta chains from the same sample are listed, as sequenced in a study of immunodeficiency. The study, taken as a whole, reports: Productive entropy and V-J pairing of CD4+ T cells looked alike across patients and controls.

The data were produced by immunoSEQ multiplex PCR, yet TCRdb's version contains in-frame clones alone and is incomplete. This table holds 2,500 or so clones, about 89% found once. These receptors' targets are unknown. The source material was CD4+ T cells from blood. The receptors come from a woman under 30 with POLD1 deficiency.

The chain joins TRBV6-1 to TRBJ2-1; 9 positions match TRBD2. Unmatched junction bases numbered 6, after V lost 5 bases and J lost 4 bases. This CDR3 spans 15 amino acids. Germline CDR1 reads MNHNS; CDR2 reads SASEGT. Here the CDR3 reads CASSRSGSPYNEQFF. The CDR3 bases are TGTGCCAGCAGTCGTAGCGGGAGCCCTTACAATGAGCAGTTCTTC.

The J gene is TRBJ2-7, the V gene TRBV5-1; TRBD2 agrees at 10 bases. Per the germline V gene, CDR1 is SGHRS and CDR2 is YFSETQ. V dropped 1 base and J dropped 3; count of bases not matched to a gene: 1. The CDR3 sequence is 14 residues long. The CDR3 loop is CASSLTSGNYEQYF. The CDR3 DNA reads TGCGCCAGCAGCTTGACTAGCGGGAACTACGAGCAGTACTTC.

The genes are TRBV7-9 and TRBJ1-1; TRBD1 might be the D (6 bases). The V gene's germline CDR1 is SEHNR and CDR2 FQNEAQ (reference sequence). This CDR3 has 16 residues. The V gene lost 3 bases and the J gene lost 2 bases, with 16 bases spanning the gap. CDR3: CASSFSTGGTNTEAFF. The DNA for the CDR3 is TGTGCCAGCAGCTTTTCGACAGGCGGTACTAACACTGAAGCTTTCTTT.

This chain links TRBV18 with TRBJ2-5; tentatively, D is TRBD2 (5 bases). The CDR3 length is 14 residues. Trimming took off 5 bases at V and 3 bases at J, with 13 bases between the two ends. Looked up from germline, CDR1 is KGHSH and CDR2 is LQKENI. DNA for the CDR3: TGTGCCAGCTCAGTTTCCCAGCGGAAAGAGACCCAGTACTTC. Its translation: CASSVSQRKETQYF.

The V and J genes are TRBV19 and TRBJ1-3; D not resolved. CDR1 and CDR2 (germline): LNHDA, SQIVND (reference sequence). The V end was cut by 3 bases, the J end by 5 bases, with 11 bases between. The length of the CDR3 is 14 residues. CDR3 bases: TGTGCCAGTAGTATTATCCCATGGAGAAACACCATATATTTT. Protein: CASSIIPWRNTIYF.

The chain carries TRBV7-2 and TRBJ2-1; D is ambiguous. Germline CDR1 is SGHTA and CDR2 is FQGNSA. This CDR3 comprises 13 residues. V was shortened by 2 bases and J by 8 bases, with 10 bases between the two germline ends. In nucleotides, the CDR3 is TGTGCCAGCAGCTTACCGAAAGTGGATGAGCAGTTCTTC. Amino acid sequence: CASSLPKVDEQFF.

This chain connects TRBV7-3 to TRBJ2-1; D unclear. The CDR3 spans 14 residues. CDR1 and CDR2 from the germline V gene are SGHTA and FQGTGA. With 2 bases removed from V and 6 bases from J, the gap between germline ends came to 11 bases. The CDR3 coding sequence is TGTGCCAGCAGCTTAGGGAACCGTCGCAATGAGCAGTTCTTC. As protein: CASSLGNRRNEQFF.

The chain links TRBV27 to TRBJ2-2; D call uncertain. Germline V gives CDR1 MNHEY, CDR2 SMNVEV (reference sequence). V shed 3 bases and J shed 1 base, with 6 bases lying between them. This CDR3 contains 14 residues. CDR3 sequence (DNA): TGTGCCAGCAGTTTCAACCGGAACACCGGGGAGCTGTTTTTT. Amino acids: CASSFNRNTGELFF.

V usage is TRBV6-5 and J usage is TRBJ1-5; TRBD1 is a possible D gene (5 bases). V dropped 6 bases and J dropped 4 bases, with 16 bases sitting between them. Germline V gene sequence: CDR1 MNHEY, CDR2 SVGAGI. The CDR3 is 15 residues long. The DNA of the CDR3 is TGTGCCAGCAGAGATATGCAGGGTGGAAATCAGCCCCAGCATTTT. This encodes CASRDMQGGNQPQHF.

The J gene is TRBJ2-2, the V gene TRBV27, with D perhaps TRBD1 (5 bases). The CDR3 is made up of 13 amino acids. V was shortened by 7 bases and J by 4 bases, with 10 bases between the two germline ends. The germline V gene has CDR1 MNHEY and CDR2 SMNVEV (reference sequence). The CDR3 DNA follows: TGTGCCAGCACCGACAGATCCACCGGGGAGCTGTTTTTT. Protein product: CASTDRSTGELFF.

The chain links TRBV6-5 to TRBJ2-3, with D possibly matching TRBD1 (6 bases). CDR1 and CDR2 (germline): MNHEY, SVGAGI. The length of the CDR3 is 15 residues. V was shortened by 7 bases and J by 1 base, with 15 bases between the two germline ends. DNA for the CDR3: TGTGCCAGCATATGGGACAATGACCGCACAGATACGCAGTATTTT. Residues: CASIWDNDRTDTQYF.

The chain recombines TRBV19 with TRBJ1-2; 7 bases fit TRBD1. This CDR3 has 12 residues. J lost 6 bases, V lost 5 bases, and 3 bases had no gene match. Germline CDR1 and CDR2: LNHDA and SQIVND (reference sequence). DNA for the CDR3: TGTGCCAGTAGTTTCGACAGGGATGGCTACACCTTC. This codes for CASSFDRDGYTF.

The chain's CDR3 is CASSWRRHTEAFF. The CDR3, as DNA: TGCGCCAGCAGCTGGCGTAGGCACACTGAAGCTTTCTTT. This chain joins TRBV5-1 and TRBJ1-1, with no clear D. V was shortened by 3 bases and J by 3 bases, with 9 bases between the two germline ends. Looked up from germline, CDR1 is SGHRS and CDR2 is YFSETQ. The length of the CDR3 is 13 residues.

The chain combines TRBV18 with TRBJ2-3; D might be TRBD1 (6 bases). The V end lost 3 bases, the J end lost 0 bases, and 10 bases lay between the germline ends. The CDR3 contains 15 residues. Germline loops: CDR1 KGHSH, CDR2 LQKENI. The CDR3 is CASSPPGHSTDTQYF. As DNA, the CDR3 is TGTGCCAGCTCACCCCCGGGACACAGCACAGATACGCAGTATTTT.

V usage is TRBV4-2 and J usage is TRBJ2-7; the match to TRBD2 covers 8 bases. The CDR3 has 14 amino acids. With V trimmed by 1 base and J by 3 bases, 2 bases remained unmatched. The germline V gene encodes CDR1 LGHNA and CDR2 YNFKEQ. The chain's CDR3 is CASSQGTSSYEQYF. In DNA form, the CDR3 reads TGTGCCAGCAGCCAAGGGACTAGCAGCTACGAGCAGTACTTC.

CDR3 region: CATERGPVRYF. The CDR3 DNA sequence: TGTGCCACCGAGCGGGGGCCGGTTCGGTATTTT. The rearrangement joins TRBV24-1 to TRBJ2-3, with 8 bases matching TRBD2. The CDR3 spans 11 residues. The germline V gene has CDR1 KGHDR and CDR2 SFDVKD. The junction had 9 bases not matched to a gene; V was cut back by 9 bases and J by 14 bases.

The chain carries TRBV18 and TRBJ2-7; D is uncertain. Trimming removed 3 bases at V and 4 bases at J, with 7 bases between. Germline V lookup: CDR1 KGHSH, CDR2 LQKENI. The CDR3 sequence is 12 residues long. For the CDR3, the DNA is TGTGCCAGCTCACCGAAAATTTACGAGCAGTACTTC. This sequence encodes CASSPKIYEQYF.

This rearrangement joins TRBV27 to TRBJ2-7; D is possibly TRBD2 (7 bases). V lost 5 bases to trimming and J lost 0 bases, with 11 bases between them. Per germline, CDR1 MNHEY and CDR2 SMNVEV (reference sequence). The CDR3 is 14 amino acids. The CDR3 sequence is CASSEGGRSYEQYF. Here the CDR3 DNA reads TGTGCCAGCAGTGAGGGGGGGCGCTCCTACGAGCAGTACTTC.

The chain joins TRBV5-1 to TRBJ2-1; 8 positions match TRBD2. V was clipped by 2 bases and J by 0 bases; unmatched bases: 1. CDR3 length: 15 amino acids. Germline values: CDR1 SGHRS, CDR2 YFSETQ. CDR3 sequence (DNA): TGCGCCAGCAGCTTCGGGACTAGCTCCTACAATGAGCAGTTCTTC. Residues: CASSFGTSSYNEQFF.

CDR3 amino acids: CASSNGENTEAFF. CDR3 coding DNA: TGTGCCAGCTCAAACGGGGAAAACACTGAAGCTTTCTTT. The chain couples TRBV18 to TRBJ1-1; D gene uncertain. Looked up from germline, CDR1 is KGHSH and CDR2 is LQKENI. V was trimmed by 5 bases and J by 2 bases, leaving 9 bases between them. This CDR3 is built from 13 residues.

This clone was observed a few times. The V gene is TRBV29-1, the J gene TRBJ1-4; D unclear. The germline V gene has CDR1 SQVTM and CDR2 ANQGSEA. There are 14 residues in the CDR3. V lost 4 bases and J 6 bases, leaving 15 bases between the germline ends. CDR3 nucleotides: TGCAGCGTTGTACTTCGGGGAAGAGATGAAAAACTGTTTTTT. Translated: CSVVLRGRDEKLFF. Supplemented by reference TRBV29-1 and TRBJ1-4, the full variable domain reads SAVISQKPSRDICQRGTSLTIQCQVDSQVTMMFWYRQQPGQSLTLIATANQGSEATYESGFVIDKFPISRPNLTFSTLTVSNMSPEDSSIYLCSVVLRGRDEKLFFGSGTQLSVL.

The V gene is TRBV6-7, the J gene TRBJ2-5; TRBD2 matches 11 bases. TRBV6-7 is annotated as an ORF whose role is uncertain. CDR3 length: 17 residues. Trimming removed 4 bases from V and 10 bases from J; junction bases left unmatched: 17. This CDR3 reads CASSLIPGLADIVGQYF. CDR3 bases: TGTGCCAGCAGTTTAATCCCGGGACTAGCGGACATAGTGGGCCAGTACTTC.

This clone occurred once. The DNA of the CDR3 is TGTGCCAGCAGCTTATCTCAGGACAGGGTGTATGGCTACACCTTC. It specifies CASSLSQDRVYGYTF. The gene calls are TRBV7-2 and TRBJ1-2, with 8 bases identical to TRBD1. The V segment lost 2 bases and the J segment 5 bases; nucleotides outside the gene matches: 7. The CDR3 extends over 15 amino acids. CDR1 is SGHTA and CDR2 is FQGNSA in the germline V gene. Full variable domain (rest looked up from reference TRBV7-2 and TRBJ1-2): GAGVSQSPSNKVTEKGKDVELRCDPISGHTALYWYRQSLGQGLEFLIYFQGNSAPDKSGLPSDRFSAERTGGSVSTLTIQRTQQEDSAVYLCASSLSQDRVYGYTFGSGTRLTVV.

This chain's CDR3 is CASSILSGRGETQYF. In DNA form, the CDR3 reads TGTGCCAGTAGTATCCTTAGCGGGAGGGGAGAGACCCAGTACTTC. The V gene is TRBV19, the J gene TRBJ2-5; 11 bases agree with TRBD2. Germline V CDR1 and CDR2: LNHDA, SQIVND (reference sequence). The CDR3 sequence is 15 residues long. The J segment lost 4 bases and the V segment lost 3 bases, leaving 4 bases of the junction unmatched.

This sequence joins TRBV6-8 and TRBJ2-7, with D maybe TRBD2 (5 bases). The CDR3 has 18 amino acids. V lost 0 bases to trimming and J lost 2 bases, with 20 bases between them. Germline V lookup: CDR1 MNHGY, CDR2 SAAAGT. The DNA of the CDR3 is TGTGCCAGCAGTTACTCGACTCCGGAGGTTGTTGCAGCCTACGAGCAGTACTTC. This translates into CASSYSTPEVVAAYEQYF.

The J gene is TRBJ2-3, the V gene TRBV30; the match to TRBD2 covers 14 bases. Trimming took 7 bases from V and 2 from J; bases not matched to a gene: 8. CDR1 and CDR2 (germline): GTSNPN, SVGIG (reference sequence). The CDR3 runs 16 residues. The CDR3 loop is CASGTSGSPLTDTQYF. CDR3 bases: TGTGCCTCCGGGACTAGCGGGAGTCCACTCACAGATACGCAGTATTTT.

A few counts support this clone. The J gene is TRBJ1-5, the V gene TRBV7-2; 8 bases match TRBD1. The CDR3 loop spans 16 amino acids. V shed 2 bases, J shed 2 bases, and the junction held 5 bases outside the gene matches. Per germline, CDR1 SGHTA and CDR2 FQGNSA. For the CDR3, the DNA is TGTGCCAGCAGCTTAAGTCTGGACAGGGGCAATCAGCCCCAGCATTTT. The encoded protein is CASSLSLDRGNQPQHF.

The gene calls are TRBV5-4 and TRBJ2-1; D may be TRBD2 (7 bases). V was shortened by 3 bases and J by 6 bases, with 13 bases between the two germline ends. Germline V lookup: CDR1 SGHNT, CDR2 YYREEE (reference sequence). The length of the CDR3 is 14 residues. The CDR3 DNA is TGTGCCAGCAGCTCCTGGGGGGGCGGCAATGAGCAGTTCTTC. Translated: CASSSWGGGNEQFF. Using reference TRBV5-4 and TRBJ2-1 for the parts outside the CDR3, the full variable domain is ETGVTQSPTHLIKTRGQQVTLRCSSQSGHNTVSWYQQALGQGPQFIFQYYREEENGRGNFPPRFSGLQFPNYSSELNVNALELDDSALYLCASSSWGGGNEQFFGPGTRLTVL.